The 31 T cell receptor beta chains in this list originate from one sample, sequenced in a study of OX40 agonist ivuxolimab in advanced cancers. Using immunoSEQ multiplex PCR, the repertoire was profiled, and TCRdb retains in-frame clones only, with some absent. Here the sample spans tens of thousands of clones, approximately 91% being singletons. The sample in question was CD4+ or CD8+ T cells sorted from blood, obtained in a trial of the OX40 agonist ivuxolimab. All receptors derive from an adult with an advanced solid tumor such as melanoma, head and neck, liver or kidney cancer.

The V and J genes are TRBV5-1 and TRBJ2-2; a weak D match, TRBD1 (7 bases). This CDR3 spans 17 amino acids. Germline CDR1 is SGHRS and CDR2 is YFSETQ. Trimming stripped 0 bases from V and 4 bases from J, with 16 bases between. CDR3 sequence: CASSLGQGFGGTGELFF. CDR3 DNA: TGCGCCAGCAGCTTGGGACAGGGCTTCGGGGGCACCGGGGAGCTGTTTTTT.

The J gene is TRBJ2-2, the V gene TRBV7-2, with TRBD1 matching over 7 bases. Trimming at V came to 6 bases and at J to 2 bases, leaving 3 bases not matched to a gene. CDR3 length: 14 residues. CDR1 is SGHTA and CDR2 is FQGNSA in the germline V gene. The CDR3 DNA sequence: TGTGCCAGCAGACGGGACAGCAACACCGGGGAGCTGTTTTTT. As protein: CASRRDSNTGELFF.

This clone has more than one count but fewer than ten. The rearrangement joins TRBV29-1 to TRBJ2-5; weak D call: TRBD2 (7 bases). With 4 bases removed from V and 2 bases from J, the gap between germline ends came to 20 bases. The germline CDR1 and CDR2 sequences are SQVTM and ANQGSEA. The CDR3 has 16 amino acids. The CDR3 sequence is CSVGVTGGGRQETQYF. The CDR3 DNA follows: TGCAGCGTTGGCGTAACGGGCGGGGGCAGACAAGAGACCCAGTACTTC.

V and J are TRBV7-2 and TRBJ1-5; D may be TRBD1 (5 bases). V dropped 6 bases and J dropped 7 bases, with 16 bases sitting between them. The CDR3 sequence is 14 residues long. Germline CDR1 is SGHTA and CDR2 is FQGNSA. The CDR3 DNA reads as TGTGCCAGCAGTCCCCCGGGGGTATGGCAGCCCCAGCATTTT. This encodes CASSPPGVWQPQHF.

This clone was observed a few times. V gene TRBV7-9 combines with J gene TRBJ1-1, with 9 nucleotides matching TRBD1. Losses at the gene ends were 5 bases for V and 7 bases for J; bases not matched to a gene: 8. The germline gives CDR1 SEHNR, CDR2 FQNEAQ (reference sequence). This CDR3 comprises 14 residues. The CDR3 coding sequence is TGTGCCAGCAGCGCTCAAGGGACAGGGAATGAAGCTTTCTTT. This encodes CASSAQGTGNEAFF.

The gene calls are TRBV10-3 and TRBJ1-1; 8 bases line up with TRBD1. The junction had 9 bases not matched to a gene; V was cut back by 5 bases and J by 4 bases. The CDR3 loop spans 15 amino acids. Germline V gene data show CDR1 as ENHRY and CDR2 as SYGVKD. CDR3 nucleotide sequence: TGTGCCATCAGTTTCCGGCAGGGGGCGGGCACTGAAGCTTTCTTT. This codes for CAISFRQGAGTEAFF.

CDR3 amino acids: CASIDRGITEAFF. DNA for the CDR3: TGTGCCAGTATTGACAGGGGTATCACTGAAGCTTTCTTT. The chain has TRBV19 and TRBJ1-1; 8 bases align to TRBD1. Germline-derived CDR1 and CDR2 are LNHDA and SQIVND (reference sequence). The CDR3 totals 13 residues. J was trimmed by 4 bases and V by 7 bases; bases with no gene match: 5.

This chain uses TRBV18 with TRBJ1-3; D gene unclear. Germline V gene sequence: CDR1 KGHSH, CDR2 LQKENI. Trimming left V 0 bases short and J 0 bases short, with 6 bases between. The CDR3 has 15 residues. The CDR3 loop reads CASSPPEVSGNTIYF. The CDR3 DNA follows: TGTGCCAGCTCACCACCTGAAGTCTCTGGAAACACCATATATTTT.

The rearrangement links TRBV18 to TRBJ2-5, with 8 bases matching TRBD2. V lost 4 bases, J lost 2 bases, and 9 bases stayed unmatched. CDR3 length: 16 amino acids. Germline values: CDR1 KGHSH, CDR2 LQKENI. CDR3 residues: CASSRVLAALQETQYF. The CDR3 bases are TGTGCCAGCTCACGGGTACTAGCGGCACTTCAAGAGACCCAGTACTTC.

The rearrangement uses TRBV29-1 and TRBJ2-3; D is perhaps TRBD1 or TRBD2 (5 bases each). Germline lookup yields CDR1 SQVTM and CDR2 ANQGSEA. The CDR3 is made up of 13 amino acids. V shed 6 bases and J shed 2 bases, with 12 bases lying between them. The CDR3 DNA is TGCAGCGTACCGGGACCATTCACAGATACGCAGTATTTT. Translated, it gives CSVPGPFTDTQYF.

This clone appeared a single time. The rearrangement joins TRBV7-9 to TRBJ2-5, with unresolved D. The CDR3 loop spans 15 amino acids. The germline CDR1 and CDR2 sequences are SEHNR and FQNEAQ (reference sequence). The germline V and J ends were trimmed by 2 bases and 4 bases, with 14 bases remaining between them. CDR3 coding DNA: TGTGCCAGCAGCTTAACCGGTAGAGGCGGAGAGACCCAGTACTTC. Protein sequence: CASSLTGRGGETQYF.

CDR3 region: CASSNRQADPGNTIYF. The CDR3 DNA is TGTGCCAGCAGCAACCGACAGGCTGATCCTGGAAACACCATATATTTT. The chain recombines TRBV5-6 with TRBJ1-3; maybe TRBD1 (6 bases). Per germline, CDR1 SGHDT and CDR2 YYEEEE. The CDR3 is 16 amino acids. The ends were cut back, 4 bases at V and 2 bases at J, with 16 bases in the middle.

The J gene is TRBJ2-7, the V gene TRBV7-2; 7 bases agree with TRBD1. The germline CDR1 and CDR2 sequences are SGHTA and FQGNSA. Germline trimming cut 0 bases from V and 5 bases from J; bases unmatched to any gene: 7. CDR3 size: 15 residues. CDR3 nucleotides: TGTGCCAGCAGCTTAGCGATACAGGGGAACAACGAGCAGTACTTC. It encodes CASSLAIQGNNEQYF.

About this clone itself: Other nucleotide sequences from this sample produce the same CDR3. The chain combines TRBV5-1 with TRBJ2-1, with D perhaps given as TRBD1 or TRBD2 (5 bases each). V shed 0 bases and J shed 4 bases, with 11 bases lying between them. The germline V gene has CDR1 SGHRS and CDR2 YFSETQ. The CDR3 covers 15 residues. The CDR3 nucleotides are TGCGCCAGCAGCTTGGGGGGGAACTCTTACAATGAGCAGTTCTTC. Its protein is CASSLGGNSYNEQFF.

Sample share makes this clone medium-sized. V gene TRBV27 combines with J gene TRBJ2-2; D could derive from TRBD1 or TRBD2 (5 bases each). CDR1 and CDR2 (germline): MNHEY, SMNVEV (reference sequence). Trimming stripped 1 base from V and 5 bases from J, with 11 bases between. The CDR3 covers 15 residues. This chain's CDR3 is CASSLLGELTGELFF. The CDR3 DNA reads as TGTGCCAGCAGTTTATTGGGGGAGCTAACCGGGGAGCTGTTTTTT.

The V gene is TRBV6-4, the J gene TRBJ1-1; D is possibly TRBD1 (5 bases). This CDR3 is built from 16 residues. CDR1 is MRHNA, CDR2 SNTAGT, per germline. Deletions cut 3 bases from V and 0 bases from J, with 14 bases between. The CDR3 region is CASSDGEGRVNTEAFF. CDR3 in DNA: TGTGCCAGCAGTGATGGGGAGGGGAGGGTGAACACTGAAGCTTTCTTT.

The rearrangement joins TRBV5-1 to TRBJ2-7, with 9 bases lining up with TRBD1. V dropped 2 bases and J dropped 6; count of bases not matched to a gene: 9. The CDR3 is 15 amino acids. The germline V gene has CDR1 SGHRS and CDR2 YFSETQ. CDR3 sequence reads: CASSLTGGQTIEQYF. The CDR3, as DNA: TGCGCCAGCAGCTTAACAGGGGGCCAGACGATCGAGCAGTACTTC.

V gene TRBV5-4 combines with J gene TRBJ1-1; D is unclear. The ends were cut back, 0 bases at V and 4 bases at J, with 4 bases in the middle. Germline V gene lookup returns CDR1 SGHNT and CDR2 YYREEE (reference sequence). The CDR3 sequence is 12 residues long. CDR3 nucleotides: TGTGCCAGCAGCTTGGGTAGCACTGAAGCTTTCTTT. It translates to CASSLGSTEAFF.

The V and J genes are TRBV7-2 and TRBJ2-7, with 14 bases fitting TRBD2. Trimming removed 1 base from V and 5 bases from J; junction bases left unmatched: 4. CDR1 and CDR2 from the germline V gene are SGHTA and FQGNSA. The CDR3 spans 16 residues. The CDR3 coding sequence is TGTGCCAGCAGCTTAGGGGGACTAGCGGGAGCGAACGAGCAGTACTTC. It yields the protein CASSLGGLAGANEQYF.

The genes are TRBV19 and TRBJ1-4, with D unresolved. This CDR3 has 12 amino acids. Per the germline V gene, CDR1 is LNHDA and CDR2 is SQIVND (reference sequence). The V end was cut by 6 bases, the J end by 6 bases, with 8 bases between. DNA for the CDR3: TGTGCCAGTAGGAGGCAGGATGAAAAACTGTTTTTT. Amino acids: CASRRQDEKLFF.

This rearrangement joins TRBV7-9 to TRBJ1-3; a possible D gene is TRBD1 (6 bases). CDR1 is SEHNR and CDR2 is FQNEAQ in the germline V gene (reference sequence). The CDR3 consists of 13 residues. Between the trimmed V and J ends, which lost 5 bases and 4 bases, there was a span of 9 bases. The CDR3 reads CASSSGQGNTIYF. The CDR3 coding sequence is TGTGCCAGCAGCAGCGGACAGGGAAACACCATATATTTT. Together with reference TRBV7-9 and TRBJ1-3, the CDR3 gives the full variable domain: DTGVSQNPRHKITKRGQNVTFRCDPISEHNRLYWYRQTLGQGPEFLTYFQNEAQLEKSRLLSDRFSAERPKGSFSTLEIQRTEQGDSAMYLCASSSGQGNTIYFGEGSWLTVV.

In DNA form, the CDR3 reads TGTGCCACCAGCAGAAGCCCAAGGGGCGGTGAAAAACTGTTTTTT. Its protein product is CATSRSPRGGEKLFF. V usage is TRBV15 and J usage is TRBJ1-4; D is perhaps TRBD1 (5 bases). The CDR3 length is 15 residues. Trimming stripped 2 bases from V and 7 bases from J, with 14 bases between. Germline V gene sequence: CDR1 LNHNV, CDR2 YYDKDF (reference sequence).

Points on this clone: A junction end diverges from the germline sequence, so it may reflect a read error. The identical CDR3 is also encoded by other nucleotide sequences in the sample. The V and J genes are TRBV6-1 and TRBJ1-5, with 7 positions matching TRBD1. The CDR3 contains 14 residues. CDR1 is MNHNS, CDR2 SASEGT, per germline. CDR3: CASTRTGSNQPQHF. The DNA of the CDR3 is TGTGCTAGCACACGGACAGGTTCCAATCAGCCCCAGCATTTT.

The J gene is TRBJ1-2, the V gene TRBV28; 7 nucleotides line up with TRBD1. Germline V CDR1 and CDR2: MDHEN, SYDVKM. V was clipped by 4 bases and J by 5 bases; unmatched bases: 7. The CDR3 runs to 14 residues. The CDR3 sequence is CASSSNRGWYGYTF. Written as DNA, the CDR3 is TGTGCCAGCAGTTCCAACAGGGGTTGGTATGGCTACACCTTC.

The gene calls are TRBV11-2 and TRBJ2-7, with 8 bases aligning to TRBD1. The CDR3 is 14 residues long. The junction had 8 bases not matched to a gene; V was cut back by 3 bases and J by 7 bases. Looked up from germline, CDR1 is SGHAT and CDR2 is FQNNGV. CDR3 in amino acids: CASSFTDRGREQYF. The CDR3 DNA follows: TGTGCCAGCAGCTTCACTGACAGGGGAAGAGAGCAGTACTTC.

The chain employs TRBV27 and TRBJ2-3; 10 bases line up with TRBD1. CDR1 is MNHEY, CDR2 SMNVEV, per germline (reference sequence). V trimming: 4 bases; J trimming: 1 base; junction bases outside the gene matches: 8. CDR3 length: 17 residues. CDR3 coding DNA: TGTGCCAGCAGTTCCCGGGACAGGGGAGGGGGCACAGATACGCAGTATTTT. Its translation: CASSSRDRGGGTDTQYF.

The CDR3: CASDPGWRDNYGYTF. The CDR3 DNA is TGTGCCAGCGACCCAGGGTGGAGAGATAACTATGGCTACACCTTC. V usage is TRBV19 and J usage is TRBJ1-2; a weak D match, TRBD1 (5 bases). This CDR3 comprises 15 residues. V shed 9 bases and J shed 1 base, with 18 bases lying between them. Per the germline V gene, CDR1 is LNHDA and CDR2 is SQIVND (reference sequence).

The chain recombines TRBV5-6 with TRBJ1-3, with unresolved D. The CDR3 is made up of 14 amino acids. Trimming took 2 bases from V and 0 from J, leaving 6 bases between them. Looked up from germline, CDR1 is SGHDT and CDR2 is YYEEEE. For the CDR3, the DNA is TGTGCCAGCAGCTTTACAGACTCTGGAAACACCATATATTTT. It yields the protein CASSFTDSGNTIYF.

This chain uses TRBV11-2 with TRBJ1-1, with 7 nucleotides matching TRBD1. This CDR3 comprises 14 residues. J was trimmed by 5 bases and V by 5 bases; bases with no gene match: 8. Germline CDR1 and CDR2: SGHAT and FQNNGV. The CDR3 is CASSNSQGGTEAFF. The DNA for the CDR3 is TGTGCCAGCAGCAATTCTCAGGGGGGGACTGAAGCTTTCTTT.

CDR3 region: CASSYSGGGPYEQYF. The CDR3 nucleotides read TGTGCCAGCAGTTACTCTGGCGGAGGGCCCTACGAGCAGTACTTC. This chain connects TRBV6-5 to TRBJ2-7, with D possibly being TRBD2 (6 bases). V lost 0 bases to trimming and J lost 2 bases, with 11 bases between them. Per the germline V gene, CDR1 is MNHEY and CDR2 is SVGAGI. This CDR3 contains 15 residues.

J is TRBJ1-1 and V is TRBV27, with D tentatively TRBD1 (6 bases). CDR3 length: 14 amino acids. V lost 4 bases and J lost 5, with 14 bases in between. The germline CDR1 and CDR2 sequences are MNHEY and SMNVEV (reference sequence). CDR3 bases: TGTGCCAGCAGTTCTCTAACAGGGTCGACTGAAGCTTTCTTT. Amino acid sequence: CASSSLTGSTEAFF.